Listed here are 27 T cell receptor beta chains from one sample, sequenced in a study of cytomegalovirus exposure and HLA in healthy donors. PCR used 60 Vbeta primers and 13 Jbeta primers. Sequenced by immunoSEQ multiplex PCR; TCRdb stores in-frame clones only, minus some. Found here are 120,000 to 150,000 clones, roughly 79% of them singletons; the top ten hold 6.5% to 8%. The sample comprised PBMCs. The source of these receptors is a woman aged 40 to 50 in good health and CMV-seropositive.

This chain links TRBV18 with TRBJ2-2; 11 nucleotides line up with TRBD2. V was clipped by 4 bases and J by 5 bases; unmatched bases: 9. The CDR3 is 17 amino acids. The germline gives CDR1 KGHSH, CDR2 LQKENI. DNA of the CDR3: TGTGCCAGCTCACAAACGACGACTAGCGGGACTACCGGGGAGCTGTTTTTT. It translates to CASSQTTTSGTTGELFF. Full variable domain (remainder filled in from reference TRBV18 and TRBJ2-2): NAGVMQNPRHLVRRRGQEARLRCSPMKGHSHVYWYRQLPEEGLKFMVYLQKENIIDESGMPKERFSAEFPKEGPSILRIQQVVRGDSAAYFCASSQTTTSGTTGELFFGEGSRLTVL.

This clone is a singleton in its sample. This chain joins TRBV19 and TRBJ2-5; 8 positions match TRBD2. V trimming: 5 bases; J trimming: 5 bases; junction bases outside the gene matches: 10. The CDR3 totals 15 residues. The V gene's germline CDR1 is LNHDA and CDR2 SQIVND (reference sequence). As DNA, the CDR3 is TGTGCCAGTAGTTCACTAGGACTAGCTCGGGAGACCCAGTACTTC. This sequence encodes CASSSLGLARETQYF. The full variable domain, its missing parts supplied by reference TRBV19 and TRBJ2-5, is DGGITQSPKYLFRKEGQNVTLSCEQNLNHDAMYWYRQDPGQGLRLIYYSQIVNDFQKGDIAEGYSVSREKKESFPLTVTSAQKNPTAFYLCASSSLGLARETQYFGPGTRLLVL.

The chain links TRBV30 to TRBJ1-1; 8 bases align to TRBD1. V trimming: 3 bases; J trimming: 7 bases; junction bases outside the gene matches: 1. This CDR3 region has 11 residues. Germline V gene sequence: CDR1 GTSNPN, CDR2 SVGIG (reference sequence). CDR3 loop: CAWSDRGEAFF. CDR3 sequence (DNA): TGTGCCTGGAGCGACAGGGGTGAAGCTTTCTTT.

The V call is TRBV27, the J call TRBJ2-7; 11 bases line up with TRBD2. V trimming: 6 bases; J trimming: 7 bases; junction bases outside the gene matches: 11. Germline V CDR1 and CDR2: MNHEY, SMNVEV (reference sequence). CDR3 size: 15 residues. The CDR3 reads CASSRLIAGGNEQYF. Here the CDR3 DNA reads TGTGCCAGCAGCCGTCTCATAGCGGGGGGGAATGAGCAGTACTTC.

This sequence joins TRBV5-1 and TRBJ2-1; D perhaps matches TRBD2 (6 bases). The germline V gene encodes CDR1 SGHRS and CDR2 YFSETQ. CDR3 length: 15 amino acids. The ends were cut back, 4 bases at V and 5 bases at J, with 16 bases in the middle. This CDR3 reads CASSPRGAGNNEQFF. The CDR3 DNA sequence: TGCGCCAGCAGCCCGCGGGGCGCGGGGAACAATGAGCAGTTCTTC. Full variable domain (remainder filled in from reference TRBV5-1 and TRBJ2-1): KAGVTQTPRYLIKTRGQQVTLSCSPISGHRSVSWYQQTPGQGLQFLFEYFSETQRNKGNFPGRFSGRQFSNSRSEMNVSTLELGDSALYLCASSPRGAGNNEQFFGPGTRLTVL.

J is TRBJ2-1 and V is TRBV7-9, with D uncertain. Germline CDR1 SEHNR, CDR2 FQNEAQ (reference sequence). The CDR3 covers 18 residues. Trimming took 4 bases from V and 1 from J, leaving 20 bases between them. The CDR3: CASSSLRWVPLSYNEQFF. The CDR3 nucleotides read TGTGCCAGCAGCTCTCTGAGGTGGGTCCCCCTTTCCTACAATGAGCAGTTCTTC.

This sequence joins TRBV6-1 and TRBJ1-2, with 8 bases lining up with TRBD1. V lost 4 bases to trimming and J lost 4 bases; unmatched junction nucleotides: 11. Germline values: CDR1 MNHNS, CDR2 SASEGT. The CDR3 sequence is 16 residues long. This CDR3 reads CASSATSSDRAYGYTF. CDR3 DNA: TGTGCCAGCAGTGCAACTTCCTCGGACAGGGCCTATGGCTACACCTTC.

The rearrangement links TRBV12-5 to TRBJ1-6; unclear D gene. Germline V CDR1 and CDR2: LGHNT, FRNRAP. The CDR3 consists of 14 residues. The germline V and J ends were trimmed by 6 bases and 0 bases, with 6 bases remaining between them. The CDR3, as DNA: TGTGCTAGTGGACGGGACTCCTATAATTCACCCCTCCACTTT. Translation: CASGRDSYNSPLHF. The variable domain in full, completed from reference TRBV12-5 and TRBJ1-6, reads DARVTQTPRHKVTEMGQEVTMRCQPILGHNTVFWYRQTMMQGLELLAYFRNRAPLDDSGMPKDRFSAEMPDATLATLKIQPSEPRDSAVYFCASGRDSYNSPLHFGNGTRLTVT.

This clone was counted once. This sequence joins TRBV4-1 and TRBJ2-1; 10 bases agree with TRBD2. Germline CDR1 is MGHRA and CDR2 is YSYEKL. Trimming removed 2 bases from V and 6 bases from J; junction bases left unmatched: 4. The CDR3 totals 15 residues. CDR3 in amino acids: CASSQFLAGGNEQFF. The CDR3 DNA reads as TGCGCCAGCAGCCAATTCTTAGCGGGGGGCAATGAGCAGTTCTTC.

V and J are TRBV4-2 and TRBJ2-3, with D perhaps TRBD2 (6 bases). The CDR3 is 15 amino acids. CDR1 LGHNA and CDR2 YNFKEQ come from the germline V gene. The germline V and J ends were trimmed by 4 bases and 5 bases, with 16 bases remaining between them. The CDR3 is CASSLRGSGLDTQYF. The CDR3 DNA follows: TGTGCCAGCAGCCTCCGGGGGAGTGGCTTAGATACGCAGTATTTT.

The V and J genes are TRBV2 and TRBJ1-1, with a weak D call TRBD1 (5 bases). Germline values: CDR1 SNHLY, CDR2 FYNNEI. CDR3 length: 14 residues. Trimming took 7 bases from V and 0 from J, leaving 12 bases between them. The CDR3 here is CASIHRKMNTEAFF. CDR3 DNA: TGTGCCAGCATTCACAGGAAAATGAACACTGAAGCTTTCTTT.

V gene TRBV18 combines with J gene TRBJ1-2; 8 positions agree with TRBD1. Germline trimming cut 2 bases from V and 4 bases from J; bases unmatched to any gene: 6. Germline V gene data show CDR1 as KGHSH and CDR2 as LQKENI. The CDR3 covers 15 residues. CDR3 sequence reads: CASSPTQGAGYGYTF. The DNA of the CDR3 is TGTGCCAGCTCACCAACCCAGGGGGCCGGCTATGGCTACACCTTC.

The V and J genes are TRBV11-2 and TRBJ2-2; TRBD2 agrees at 7 bases. The CDR3 runs 17 residues. V shed 2 bases and J 7 bases; nucleotides not matched to a gene: 13. CDR1 and CDR2 (germline): SGHAT, FQNNGV. The CDR3 DNA reads as TGTGCCAGCAGCTTAACGGGGATTGGGGGGGTCGACGGGGAGCTGTTTTTT. As protein: CASSLTGIGGVDGELFF. Full variable domain (missing parts from reference TRBV11-2 and TRBJ2-2): EAGVAQSPRYKIIEKRQSVAFWCNPISGHATLYWYQQILGQGPKLLIQFQNNGVVDDSQLPKDRFSAERLKGVDSTLKIQPAKLEDSAVYLCASSLTGIGGVDGELFFGEGSRLTVL.

The CDR3 nucleotides are TGTGCCAGCAGTTTACGGGGGTGGCCAACTAATGAAAAACTGTTTTTT. It codes for CASSLRGWPTNEKLFF. This rearrangement joins TRBV27 to TRBJ1-4; possibly TRBD1 for D (5 bases). Germline CDR1 reads MNHEY; CDR2 reads SMNVEV (reference sequence). Trimming took off 2 bases at V and 0 bases at J, with 10 bases between the two ends. The CDR3 extends over 16 amino acids.

The CDR3 loop is CASSRDSTYNEQFF. The DNA for the CDR3 is TGTGCCAGCAGCCGGGACTCCACCTACAATGAGCAGTTCTTC. The chain links TRBV2 to TRBJ2-1, with a possible D match to TRBD2 (6 bases). V was pared by 6 bases and J by 2 bases, with 11 bases between. This CDR3 region has 14 residues. CDR1 and CDR2 from the germline V gene are SNHLY and FYNNEI.

The chain has TRBV2 and TRBJ2-1, with TRBD2 matching over 9 bases. J gave up 6 bases and V 4 bases, and 4 bases lay outside the gene matches. Looked up from germline, CDR1 is SNHLY and CDR2 is FYNNEI. The CDR3 has 14 residues. In nucleotides, the CDR3 is TGTGCCAGCAGTGTGGGACTAGCCGGCAATGAGCAGTTCTTC. Amino acids: CASSVGLAGNEQFF.

Here the CDR3 DNA reads TGTGCCAGCTCTCGGCGACAGGAGTTAGAACCCCTCCACTTT. Amino acids: CASSRRQELEPLHF. This chain joins TRBV18 and TRBJ1-6; D may be TRBD1 (6 bases). This CDR3 has 14 amino acids. Germline V gives CDR1 KGHSH, CDR2 LQKENI. V shed 6 bases and J shed 12 bases, with 18 bases lying between them.

This clone was observed once. The J gene is TRBJ1-1, the V gene TRBV7-9; 8 positions agree with TRBD1. The CDR3 is 17 amino acids. Germline-derived CDR1 and CDR2 are SEHNR and FQNEAQ (reference sequence). V shed 4 bases and J 0 bases; nucleotides not matched to a gene: 10. The CDR3 sequence is CASSSQGARHMNTEAFF. The DNA of the CDR3 is TGTGCCAGCAGCTCCCAGGGGGCGCGGCATATGAACACTGAAGCTTTCTTT.

The chain uses TRBV5-6 and TRBJ2-5; TRBD1 matches 7 bases. Germline V gene sequence: CDR1 SGHDT, CDR2 YYEEEE. The CDR3 has 14 residues. V shed 3 bases and J 5 bases; nucleotides not matched to a gene: 7. CDR3 region: CASSWAGTVETQYF. DNA of the CDR3: TGTGCCAGCAGCTGGGCCGGGACAGTTGAGACCCAGTACTTC.

The V call is TRBV10-1, the J call TRBJ1-1; D remains unclear. CDR1 is WNHNN and CDR2 is SYGVQD in the germline V gene (reference sequence). CDR3 size: 13 residues. Trimming shortened V by 4 bases and J by 1 base, and 7 bases separated the two germline ends. In DNA, the CDR3 is TGCGCCAGCAGTGCCCCCGGGAACACTGAAGCTTTCTTT. The encoded protein is CASSAPGNTEAFF.

This chain joins TRBV27 and TRBJ2-5, with D possibly TRBD2 on 6 matching bases. V was pared by 7 bases and J by 4 bases, with 16 bases between. The CDR3 consists of 14 residues. In germline, CDR1 is MNHEY, CDR2 SMNVEV (reference sequence). In DNA form, the CDR3 reads TGTGCCAGCATCGGCGGGGCCCTCCGAGAGACCCAGTACTTC. Translated: CASIGGALRETQYF.

The chain combines TRBV5-1 with TRBJ2-1; D is possibly TRBD1 (6 bases). The ends were cut back, 3 bases at V and 4 bases at J, with 17 bases in the middle. The CDR3 covers 16 residues. Germline V lookup: CDR1 SGHRS, CDR2 YFSETQ. This chain's CDR3 is CASSSMGAEAYNEQFF. CDR3 coding DNA: TGCGCCAGCAGCTCCATGGGGGCAGAAGCTTACAATGAGCAGTTCTTC. The full variable domain, rest sourced from reference TRBV5-1 and TRBJ2-1, is KAGVTQTPRYLIKTRGQQVTLSCSPISGHRSVSWYQQTPGQGLQFLFEYFSETQRNKGNFPGRFSGRQFSNSRSEMNVSTLELGDSALYLCASSSMGAEAYNEQFFGPGTRLTVL.

V is TRBV7-9 and J is TRBJ2-7; a weak D match, TRBD1 (6 bases). V was shortened by 11 bases and J by 5 bases, with 19 bases between the two germline ends. CDR1 SEHNR and CDR2 FQNEAQ come from the germline V gene (reference sequence). This CDR3 is 13 amino acids long. The DNA for the CDR3 is TGTGCCGGCACCGGGACAAATTGGGACGAGCAGTACTTC. This encodes CAGTGTNWDEQYF.

CDR3: CASSEETADNSPLHF. In DNA form, the CDR3 reads TGTGCCAGCAGTGAAGAGACAGCCGATAATTCACCCCTCCACTTT. The rearrangement links TRBV6-1 to TRBJ1-6, with D perhaps TRBD1 (5 bases). Trimming took off 1 base at V and 5 bases at J, with 9 bases between the two ends. The CDR3 is made up of 15 amino acids. Germline lookup yields CDR1 MNHNS and CDR2 SASEGT.

The CDR3: CASGTGSTEAFF. The CDR3 DNA sequence: TGTGCCAGCGGAACAGGTTCGACTGAAGCTTTCTTT. The V and J genes are TRBV27 and TRBJ1-1, with TRBD1 as a possible D gene (5 bases). Trimming removed 8 bases at V and 5 bases at J, with 12 bases between. From germline, CDR1 is MNHEY and CDR2 SMNVEV (reference sequence). The CDR3 spans 12 residues.

The rearrangement links TRBV5-1 to TRBJ1-2; D gene uncertain. The CDR3 is made up of 14 amino acids. Trimming stripped 5 bases from V and 3 bases from J, with 14 bases between. Germline values: CDR1 SGHRS, CDR2 YFSETQ. The CDR3: CASSRGEVDYGYTF. CDR3 DNA sequence: TGCGCCAGCAGTAGAGGAGAGGTCGACTATGGCTACACCTTC.

Comment on this clone: Mismatch with germline at one junction end may stem from a read error. The rearrangement links TRBV7-9 to TRBJ1-1; D gene uncertain. Germline CDR1 and CDR2: SEHNR and FQNEAQ (reference sequence). The CDR3 contains 15 residues. The CDR3 reads CSSSFLDPANTEAFF. Here the CDR3 DNA reads TGTTCCAGCAGCTTTCTAGATCCAGCGAACACTGAAGCTTTCTTT.